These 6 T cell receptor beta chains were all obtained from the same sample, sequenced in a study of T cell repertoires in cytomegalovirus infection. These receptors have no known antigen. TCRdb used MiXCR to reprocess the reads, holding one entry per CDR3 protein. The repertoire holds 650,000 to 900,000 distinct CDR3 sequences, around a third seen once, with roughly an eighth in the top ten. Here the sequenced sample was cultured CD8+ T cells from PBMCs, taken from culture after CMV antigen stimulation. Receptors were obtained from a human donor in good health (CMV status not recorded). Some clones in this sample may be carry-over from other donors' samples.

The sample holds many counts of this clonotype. CDR3 coding DNA: TGTGCCAGCAGCCCAGTTCGGCTAGCGGTAAACACCGGGGAGCTGTTTTTT. Residues: CASSPVRLAVNTGELFF. This chain joins TRBV7-2 and TRBJ2-2; TRBD2 matches at 7 bases. V dropped 5 bases and J dropped 2; count of bases not matched to a gene: 11. CDR1 is SGHTA, CDR2 FQGNSA, per germline. This CDR3 is 17 amino acids long.

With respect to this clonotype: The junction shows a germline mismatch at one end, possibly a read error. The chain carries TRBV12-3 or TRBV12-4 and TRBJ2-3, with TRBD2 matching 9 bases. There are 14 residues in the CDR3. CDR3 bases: TGTGCCAACAGTTTGAGCGGGGGGTCAGATACGCAGTATTTT. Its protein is CANSLSGGSDTQYF.

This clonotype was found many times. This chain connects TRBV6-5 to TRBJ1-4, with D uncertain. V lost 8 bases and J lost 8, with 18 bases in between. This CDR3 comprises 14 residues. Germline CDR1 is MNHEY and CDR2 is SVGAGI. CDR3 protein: CASSPRSGGEKLFF. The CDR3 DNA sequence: TGTGCCAGCTCACCCAGGTCCGGAGGCGAAAAACTGTTTTTT.

DNA of the CDR3: TGTGCCAGCAGCCCGTGGGGAGGTGCGGAGACCCAGTACTTC. It encodes CASSPWGGAETQYF. The chain couples TRBV9 to TRBJ2-5, with D tentatively TRBD2 (6 bases). The V gene lost 4 bases and the J gene lost 5 bases, with 15 bases spanning the gap. Germline V gene sequence: CDR1 SGDLS, CDR2 YYNGEE. This CDR3 has 14 amino acids.

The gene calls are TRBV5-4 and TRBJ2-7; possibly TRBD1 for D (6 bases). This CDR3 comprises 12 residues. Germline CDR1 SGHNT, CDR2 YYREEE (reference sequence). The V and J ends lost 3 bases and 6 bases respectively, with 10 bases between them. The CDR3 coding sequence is TGTGCCAGCAGCTCGGACAGCCTCGAGCAGTACTTC. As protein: CASSSDSLEQYF.

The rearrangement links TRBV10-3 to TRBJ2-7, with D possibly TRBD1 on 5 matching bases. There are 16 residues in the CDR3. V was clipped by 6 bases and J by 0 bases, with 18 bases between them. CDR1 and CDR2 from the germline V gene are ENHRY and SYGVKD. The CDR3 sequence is CAIRGPSQGRSYEQYV. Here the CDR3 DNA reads TGTGCCATCAGAGGACCCAGCCAGGGTCGCTCCTACGAGCAGTACGTC.